Shown below are 22 T cell receptor beta chains from a single sample sequenced in a study of graft-versus-host responses after intestinal transplantation. Some clones are missing from TCRdb's copy, which holds only in-frame ones; the method was immunoSEQ multiplex PCR. The table shows roughly 11,000 clones, with about three quarters occurring only once. Intraepithelial and lamina propria lymphocytes were isolated from graft specimens. The input for sequencing was ileum tissue, taken around 4.5 months after intestinal transplantation. These receptors all stem from a human patient who received an intestinal transplant, so some T cells may come from the graft donor.

A few counts support this clone. V gene TRBV19 combines with J gene TRBJ1-4; TRBD1 might be the D (6 bases). V dropped 7 bases and J dropped 4 bases, with 13 bases sitting between them. Germline V lookup: CDR1 LNHDA, CDR2 SQIVND (reference sequence). The CDR3 is 14 residues long. The CDR3 is CASKADSYNEKLFF. DNA of the CDR3: TGTGCCAGTAAAGCGGACAGTTATAATGAAAAACTGTTTTTT.

The J gene is TRBJ2-7, the V gene TRBV28; TRBD2 is a possible D gene (6 bases). V lost 5 bases and J 12 bases, leaving 20 bases between the germline ends. The CDR3 is made up of 13 amino acids. The germline gives CDR1 MDHEN, CDR2 SYDVKM. The CDR3 spells CASSAGTLGWGYF. CDR3 bases: TGTGCCAGCAGTGCCGGGACTCTCGGTTGGGGGTACTTC.

The CDR3 nucleotides read TGTGCCAGCAGCCCAGGGGACTACGAGCAGTACTTC. It codes for CASSPGDYEQYF. V and J are TRBV7-9 and TRBJ2-7; D perhaps matches TRBD1 (6 bases). This CDR3 is 12 amino acids long. The V gene lost 5 bases and the J gene lost 3 bases, with 8 bases spanning the gap. Per the germline V gene, CDR1 is SEHNR and CDR2 is FQNEAQ (reference sequence).

The CDR3 loop is CASSDGTSNEQFF. The DNA of the CDR3 is TGTGCCAGCAGTGATGGGACTAGCAATGAGCAGTTCTTC. The chain is built from TRBV6-4 and TRBJ2-1; 8 bases fit TRBD2. The germline CDR1 and CDR2 sequences are MRHNA and SNTAGT. Trimming took 3 bases from V and 6 from J; bases not matched to a gene: 1. The CDR3 covers 13 residues.

The V call is TRBV2, the J call TRBJ2-3, with TRBD2 matching 7 bases. J was trimmed by 1 base and V by 5 bases; bases with no gene match: 3. The germline gives CDR1 SNHLY, CDR2 FYNNEI. This CDR3 contains 14 residues. The CDR3 loop is CASSKGGGTDTQYF. CDR3 sequence (DNA): TGTGCCAGCAGTAAGGGAGGGGGCACAGATACGCAGTATTTT.

CDR3 amino acids: CASSLSGGAGYEQYF. The CDR3 DNA sequence: TGTGCCAGCAGTTTATCAGGGGGGGCTGGCTACGAGCAGTACTTC. This chain connects TRBV27 to TRBJ2-7, with D maybe TRBD2 (7 bases). CDR3 length: 15 residues. Trimming took 0 bases from V and 3 from J, leaving 12 bases between them. Germline loops: CDR1 MNHEY, CDR2 SMNVEV (reference sequence).

CDR3 nucleotide sequence: TGTGCCAGCAGCCGGGTTTTCTCTGGGGCCAACGTCCTGACTTTC. Translation gives CASSRVFSGANVLTF. The chain recombines TRBV7-2 with TRBJ2-6; no clear D gene. The CDR3 is made up of 15 amino acids. Germline V lookup: CDR1 SGHTA, CDR2 FQGNSA. The V end was cut by 5 bases, the J end by 0 bases, with 8 bases between.

The gene calls are TRBV30 and TRBJ2-6; D remains ambiguous. Germline-derived CDR1 and CDR2 are GTSNPN and SVGIG (reference sequence). The CDR3 is made up of 17 amino acids. The V gene lost 0 bases and the J gene lost 0 bases, with 12 bases spanning the gap. DNA of the CDR3: TGTGCCTGGAGTGTAGACTCGGCGCTCTCTGGGGCCAACGTCCTGACTTTC. As protein: CAWSVDSALSGANVLTF.

The chain recombines TRBV6-5 with TRBJ2-2; D might be TRBD1 (6 bases). The CDR3 loop spans 16 amino acids. The germline V gene has CDR1 MNHEY and CDR2 SVGAGI. Trimming shortened V by 2 bases and J by 8 bases, and 18 bases separated the two germline ends. DNA of the CDR3: TGTGCCAGCAGTTACCCCGGGCAGGACGGGACAGGGGAGCTGTTTTTT. Its translation is CASSYPGQDGTGELFF.

The chain employs TRBV5-1 and TRBJ2-3; D might be TRBD2 (5 bases). The germline CDR1 and CDR2 sequences are SGHRS and YFSETQ. V gave up 4 bases and J gave up 2 bases, with 11 bases separating them. The CDR3 extends over 14 amino acids. The CDR3 DNA reads as TGCGCCAGCAGCCGGCTAGCTACCACAGATACGCAGTATTTT. Protein: CASSRLATTDTQYF.

The chain has TRBV7-2 and TRBJ2-7; TRBD1 aligns across 9 bases. The CDR3 is made up of 14 amino acids. Trimming cost V 5 bases and J 5 bases; bases outside gene matches: 7. Per germline, CDR1 SGHTA and CDR2 FQGNSA. The CDR3 is CASSPGTGRDEQYF. The CDR3 region has the DNA TGTGCCAGCAGCCCCGGGACAGGGCGGGACGAGCAGTACTTC.

Remarks on this clone: A read error may account for a junction end that differs from germline. The chain uses TRBV5-4 and TRBJ2-1, with 8 bases fitting TRBD2. Germline CDR1 and CDR2: SGHNT and YYREEE (reference sequence). The CDR3 consists of 13 residues. CDR3: CASSSREGEYKVF. The CDR3 nucleotides read TGTGCCAGCAGCTCCCGGGAGGGGGAATACAAAGTCTTC.

This chain links TRBV7-2 with TRBJ2-1; maybe TRBD2 (7 bases). Per germline, CDR1 SGHTA and CDR2 FQGNSA. This CDR3 has 15 amino acids. The V gene lost 1 base and the J gene lost 8 bases, with 15 bases spanning the gap. The DNA for the CDR3 is TGTGCCAGCAGCTTAGAGGGGGGGCCAACCCATGAGCAGTTCTTC. It specifies CASSLEGGPTHEQFF. Using reference TRBV7-2 and TRBJ2-1 for the parts outside the CDR3, the full variable domain is GAGVSQSPSNKVTEKGKDVELRCDPISGHTALYWYRQSLGQGLEFLIYFQGNSAPDKSGLPSDRFSAERTGGSVSTLTIQRTQQEDSAVYLCASSLEGGPTHEQFFGPGTRLTVL.

The chain links TRBV7-3 to TRBJ2-5; D unclear. V was pared by 5 bases and J by 2 bases, with 9 bases between. Per germline, CDR1 SGHTA and CDR2 FQGTGA. The CDR3 runs 13 residues. For the CDR3, the DNA is TGTGCCAGCAGCGCCCGACTGCAAGAGACCCAGTACTTC. Translation: CASSARLQETQYF.

The chain recombines TRBV21-1 with TRBJ2-1; the table's D call TRBD2 went unverified against the DNA. TRBV21-1 is listed as a pseudogene. The CDR3 has 15 residues. The chain's CDR3 is CASSSPGLADFEQFF. For the CDR3, the DNA is TGTGCCAGCAGCTCCCCGGGACTAGCGGACTTCGAGCAGTTCTTC.

V is TRBV6-5 and J is TRBJ1-1; D ambiguous. This CDR3 is 14 amino acids long. The ends were cut back, 2 bases at V and 2 bases at J, with 9 bases in the middle. Germline V gene lookup returns CDR1 MNHEY and CDR2 SVGAGI. The DNA for the CDR3 is TGTGCCAGCAGTTACGAGCCCTACAACACTGAAGCTTTCTTT. As protein: CASSYEPYNTEAFF.

The chain joins TRBV4-1 to TRBJ2-1, with D perhaps matching TRBD2 (5 bases). Trimming cost V 1 base and J 14 bases, with 21 bases left between them. The CDR3 is 15 amino acids. From germline, CDR1 is MGHRA and CDR2 YSYEKL. The CDR3 is CASSQGFGTGGPEFF. CDR3 coding DNA: TGCGCCAGCAGCCAAGGATTCGGAACCGGAGGTCCGGAGTTCTTC.

This clone was seen a handful of times. This chain's CDR3 is CASSQDTGGAGELFF. The CDR3 DNA reads as TGTGCCAGCAGCCAGGATACAGGGGGCGCCGGGGAGCTGTTTTTT. The V call is TRBV4-2, the J call TRBJ2-2, with 9 nucleotides matching TRBD1. Unmatched junction bases numbered 5, after V lost 3 bases and J lost 6 bases. Germline V gene lookup returns CDR1 LGHNA and CDR2 YNFKEQ. The CDR3 is made up of 15 amino acids.

V is TRBV2 and J is TRBJ1-2, with D possibly TRBD1 on 6 matching bases. The CDR3 has 15 amino acids. The V end lost 5 bases, the J end lost 8 bases, and 21 bases lay between the germline ends. Germline-derived CDR1 and CDR2 are SNHLY and FYNNEI. The CDR3 reads CASSPTFGTGMGYTF. The CDR3 region has the DNA TGTGCCAGCAGTCCTACATTTGGAACAGGGATGGGCTACACCTTC.

The rearrangement uses TRBV6-6 and TRBJ1-5; TRBD1 matches 11 bases. CDR1 is MNHNY and CDR2 is SVGAGI in the germline V gene (reference sequence). The ends lost 8 bases at V and 2 bases at J; junction bases unmatched: 2. The CDR3 totals 14 residues. The CDR3 DNA reads as TGTGCCAGCGGGACAGGGGGGGGCAATCAGCCCCAGCATTTT. Translated: CASGTGGGNQPQHF.

This chain uses TRBV19 with TRBJ2-4; D gene uncertain. The germline V gene has CDR1 LNHDA and CDR2 SQIVND (reference sequence). V was pared by 4 bases and J by 0 bases, with 10 bases between. The CDR3 covers 15 residues. The CDR3 loop reads CASSTLTGAKNIQYF. The CDR3 nucleotides read TGTGCCAGTAGTACGCTGACGGGAGCCAAAAACATTCAGTACTTC. Looking up the rest from reference TRBV19 and TRBJ2-4 gives the full variable domain: DGGITQSPKYLFRKEGQNVTLSCEQNLNHDAMYWYRQDPGQGLRLIYYSQIVNDFQKGDIAEGYSVSREKKESFPLTVTSAQKNPTAFYLCASSTLTGAKNIQYFGAGTRLSVL.

The table lists this clone with a few counts. The rearrangement uses TRBV6-5 and TRBJ2-3; a weak D match, TRBD2 (5 bases). Germline V gene data show CDR1 as MNHEY and CDR2 as SVGAGI. The V end lost 7 bases, the J end lost 0 bases, and 11 bases lay between the germline ends. This CDR3 is built from 14 residues. The CDR3 spells CASTKAGSTDTQYF. The CDR3, as DNA: TGTGCCAGCACCAAGGCGGGTAGCACAGATACGCAGTATTTT.